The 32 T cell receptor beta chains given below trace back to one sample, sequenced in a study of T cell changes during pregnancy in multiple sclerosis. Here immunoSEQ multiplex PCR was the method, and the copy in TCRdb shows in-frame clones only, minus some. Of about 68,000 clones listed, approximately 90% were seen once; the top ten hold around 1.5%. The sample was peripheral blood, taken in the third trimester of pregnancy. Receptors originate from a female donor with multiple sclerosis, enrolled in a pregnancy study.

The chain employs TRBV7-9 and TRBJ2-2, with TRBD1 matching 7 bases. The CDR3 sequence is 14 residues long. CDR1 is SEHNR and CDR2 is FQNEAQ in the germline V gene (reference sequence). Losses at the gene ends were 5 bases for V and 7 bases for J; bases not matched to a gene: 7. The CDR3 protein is CASSPDRAGGELFF. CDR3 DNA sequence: TGTGCCAGCAGCCCCGACAGGGCTGGCGGGGAGCTGTTTTTT.

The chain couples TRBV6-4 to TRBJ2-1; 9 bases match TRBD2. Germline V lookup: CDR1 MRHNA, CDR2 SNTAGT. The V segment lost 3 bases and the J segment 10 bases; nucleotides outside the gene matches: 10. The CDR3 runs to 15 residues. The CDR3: CASSERLAGSREQFF. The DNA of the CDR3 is TGTGCCAGCAGTGAAAGGCTAGCGGGGAGTAGGGAGCAGTTCTTC.

The CDR3 DNA reads as TGTGCCAGTTCCTCCCGAACAGGGTCTAACTATGGCTACACCTTC. This gives the protein CASSSRTGSNYGYTF. This chain links TRBV19 with TRBJ1-2; maybe TRBD1 (6 bases). The CDR3 sequence is 15 residues long. The V end was cut by 8 bases, the J end by 0 bases, with 16 bases between. Germline V lookup: CDR1 LNHDA, CDR2 SQIVND (reference sequence).

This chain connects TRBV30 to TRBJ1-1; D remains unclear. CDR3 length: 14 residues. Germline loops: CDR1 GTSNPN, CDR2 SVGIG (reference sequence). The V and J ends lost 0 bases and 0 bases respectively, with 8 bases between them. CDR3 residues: CAWSVVQMNTEAFF. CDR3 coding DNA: TGTGCCTGGAGTGTAGTCCAGATGAACACTGAAGCTTTCTTT.

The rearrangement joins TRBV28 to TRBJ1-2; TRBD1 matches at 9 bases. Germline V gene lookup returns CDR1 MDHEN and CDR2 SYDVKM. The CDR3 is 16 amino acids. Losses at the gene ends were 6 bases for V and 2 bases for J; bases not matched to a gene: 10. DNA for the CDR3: TGTGCCAGCAGACAACCAGCAGGGACAGGGAACTATGGCTACACCTTC. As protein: CASRQPAGTGNYGYTF.

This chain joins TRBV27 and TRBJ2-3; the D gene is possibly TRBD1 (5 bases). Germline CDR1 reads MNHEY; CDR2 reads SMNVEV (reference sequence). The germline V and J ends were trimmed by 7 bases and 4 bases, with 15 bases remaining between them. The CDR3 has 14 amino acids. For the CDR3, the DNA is TGTGCCAGCATACCATGGGGCAGGTCAGATACGCAGTATTTT. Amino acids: CASIPWGRSDTQYF.

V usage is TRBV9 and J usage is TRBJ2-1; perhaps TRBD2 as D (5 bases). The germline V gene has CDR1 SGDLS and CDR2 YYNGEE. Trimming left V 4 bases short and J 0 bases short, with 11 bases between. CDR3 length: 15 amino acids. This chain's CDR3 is CASSPRGSSYNEQFF. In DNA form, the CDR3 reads TGTGCCAGCAGCCCCCGAGGGAGCTCCTACAATGAGCAGTTCTTC.

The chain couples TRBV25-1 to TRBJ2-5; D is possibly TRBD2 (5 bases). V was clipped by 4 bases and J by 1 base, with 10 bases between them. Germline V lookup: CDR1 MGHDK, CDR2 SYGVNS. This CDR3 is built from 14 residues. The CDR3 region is CASSAEVTQETQYF. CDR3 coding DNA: TGTGCCAGCAGTGCGGAGGTCACCCAAGAGACCCAGTACTTC.

The CDR3 loop reads CASSWTSGRGNEQFF. For the CDR3, the DNA is TGTGCCAGCAGTTGGACTAGCGGGAGAGGCAATGAGCAGTTCTTC. The chain links TRBV6-6 to TRBJ2-1, with 13 bases lining up with TRBD2. The CDR3 totals 15 residues. The trim removed 4 bases at V and 6 bases at J, leaving 3 bases unmatched. Germline values: CDR1 MNHNY, CDR2 SVGAGI (reference sequence).

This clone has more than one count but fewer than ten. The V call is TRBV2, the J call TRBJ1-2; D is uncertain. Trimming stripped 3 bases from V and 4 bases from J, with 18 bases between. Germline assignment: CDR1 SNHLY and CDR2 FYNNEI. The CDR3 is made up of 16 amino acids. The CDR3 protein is CASSEVLSPRGYGYTF. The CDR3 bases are TGTGCCAGCAGTGAGGTGTTATCGCCCCGGGGCTATGGCTACACCTTC.

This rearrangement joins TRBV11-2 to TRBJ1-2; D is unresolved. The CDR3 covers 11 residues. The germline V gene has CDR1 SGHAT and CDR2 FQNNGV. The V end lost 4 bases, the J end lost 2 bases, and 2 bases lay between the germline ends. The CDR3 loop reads CASSSNYGYTF. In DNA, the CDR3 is TGTGCCAGCAGCTCAAACTATGGCTACACCTTC.

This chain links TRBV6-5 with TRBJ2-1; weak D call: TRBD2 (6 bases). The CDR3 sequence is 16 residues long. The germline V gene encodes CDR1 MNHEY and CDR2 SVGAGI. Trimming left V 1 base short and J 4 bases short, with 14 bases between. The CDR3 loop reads CASSYFWRGGYNEQFF. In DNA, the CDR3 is TGTGCCAGCAGTTACTTTTGGCGGGGAGGATACAATGAGCAGTTCTTC.

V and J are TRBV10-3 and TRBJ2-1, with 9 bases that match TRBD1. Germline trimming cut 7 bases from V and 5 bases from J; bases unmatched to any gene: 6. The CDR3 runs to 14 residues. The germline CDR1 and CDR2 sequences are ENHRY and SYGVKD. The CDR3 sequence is CAIMGQGRNNEQFF. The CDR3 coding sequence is TGTGCCATCATGGGACAGGGAAGGAACAATGAGCAGTTCTTC.

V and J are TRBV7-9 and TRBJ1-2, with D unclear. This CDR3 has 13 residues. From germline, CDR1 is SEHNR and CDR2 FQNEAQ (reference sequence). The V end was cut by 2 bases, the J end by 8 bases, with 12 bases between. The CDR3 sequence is CASSLPGGRGYTF. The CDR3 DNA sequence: TGTGCCAGCAGCTTACCTGGTGGCAGGGGCTACACCTTC.

The CDR3 here is CASRSGTGLDEQYF. In nucleotides, the CDR3 is TGTGCCAGTAGGTCCGGGACAGGGTTAGACGAGCAGTACTTC. The chain joins TRBV19 to TRBJ2-7; 9 positions agree with TRBD1. CDR3 length equals 14 residues. Germline CDR1 is LNHDA and CDR2 is SQIVND (reference sequence). With V trimmed by 6 bases and J by 5 bases, 8 bases remained unmatched.

The CDR3 loop reads CASKRTDPPYEQYF. The CDR3 DNA reads TGTGCCAGTAAACGGACAGACCCACCTTACGAGCAGTACTTC. This sequence joins TRBV19 and TRBJ2-7; TRBD1 might be the D (6 bases). CDR3 length: 14 amino acids. Trimming removed 7 bases at V and 4 bases at J, with 17 bases between. Germline V lookup: CDR1 LNHDA, CDR2 SQIVND (reference sequence).

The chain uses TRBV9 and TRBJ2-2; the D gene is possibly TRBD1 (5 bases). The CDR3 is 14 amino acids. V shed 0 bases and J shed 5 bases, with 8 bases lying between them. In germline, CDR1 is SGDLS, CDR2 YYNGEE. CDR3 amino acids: CASSVGHRTGELFF. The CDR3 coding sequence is TGTGCCAGCAGCGTAGGTCACAGGACCGGGGAGCTGTTTTTT. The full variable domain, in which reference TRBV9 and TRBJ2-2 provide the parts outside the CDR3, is DSGVTQTPKHLITATGQRVTLRCSPRSGDLSVYWYQQSLDQGLQFLIQYYNGEERAKGNILERFSAQQFPDLHSELNLSSLELGDSALYFCASSVGHRTGELFFGEGSRLTVL.

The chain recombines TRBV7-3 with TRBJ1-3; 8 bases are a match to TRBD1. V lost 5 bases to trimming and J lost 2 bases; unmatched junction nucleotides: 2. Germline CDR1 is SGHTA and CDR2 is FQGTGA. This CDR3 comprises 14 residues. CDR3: CASSPTGAGNTIYF. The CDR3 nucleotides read TGTGCCAGCAGCCCGACAGGGGCTGGAAACACCATATATTTT.

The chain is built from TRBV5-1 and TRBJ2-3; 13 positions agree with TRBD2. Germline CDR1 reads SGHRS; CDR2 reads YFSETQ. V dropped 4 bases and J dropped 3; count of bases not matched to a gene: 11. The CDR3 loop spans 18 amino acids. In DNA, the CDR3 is TGCGCCAGCAGCGCCACCGGGACTAGCGGGATTAGAACAGATACGCAGTATTTT. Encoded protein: CASSATGTSGIRTDTQYF.

The CDR3 nucleotides are TGCGCCAGCAGCTTGACAGGACAGCCGACTACCTACGAGCAGTACTTC. Protein product: CASSLTGQPTTYEQYF. This chain joins TRBV5-1 and TRBJ2-7, with D maybe TRBD1 (6 bases). This CDR3 has 16 amino acids. The V and J ends lost 1 base and 2 bases respectively, with 16 bases between them. Germline V gene data show CDR1 as SGHRS and CDR2 as YFSETQ.

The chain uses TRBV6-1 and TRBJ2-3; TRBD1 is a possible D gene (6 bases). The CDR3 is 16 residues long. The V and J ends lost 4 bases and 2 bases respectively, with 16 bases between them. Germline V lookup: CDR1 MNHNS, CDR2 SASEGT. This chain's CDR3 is CASSVVHREITDTQYF. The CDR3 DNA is TGTGCCAGCAGTGTAGTGCACAGGGAAATCACAGATACGCAGTATTTT.

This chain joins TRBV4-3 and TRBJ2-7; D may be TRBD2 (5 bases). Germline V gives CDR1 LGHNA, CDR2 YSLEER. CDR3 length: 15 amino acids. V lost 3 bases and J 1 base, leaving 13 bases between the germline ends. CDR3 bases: TGCGCCAGCAGCCAGGCGGATAGCGCATCCTACGAGCAGTACTTC. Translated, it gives CASSQADSASYEQYF.

The CDR3 sequence is CASSLQGEAPDTQYF. CDR3 DNA sequence: TGTGCCAGCAGTTTACAGGGAGAAGCGCCAGATACGCAGTATTTT. The chain links TRBV2 to TRBJ2-3; TRBD1 is a possible D gene (6 bases). Trimming stripped 5 bases from V and 4 bases from J, with 16 bases between. The length of the CDR3 is 15 residues. Germline CDR1 and CDR2: SNHLY and FYNNEI.

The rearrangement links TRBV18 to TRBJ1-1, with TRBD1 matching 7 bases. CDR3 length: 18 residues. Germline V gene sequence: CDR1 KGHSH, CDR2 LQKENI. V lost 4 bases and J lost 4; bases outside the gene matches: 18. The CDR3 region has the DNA TGTGCCAGCTCACTATTCCTCGGGACAGAATATGCGAGCACTGAAGCTTTCTTT. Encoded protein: CASSLFLGTEYASTEAFF.

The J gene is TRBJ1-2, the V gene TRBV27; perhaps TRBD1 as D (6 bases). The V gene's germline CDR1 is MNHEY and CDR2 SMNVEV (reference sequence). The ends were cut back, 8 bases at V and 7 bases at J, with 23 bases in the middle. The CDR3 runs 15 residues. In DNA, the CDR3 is TGTGCCAGCGGACTCTTCGGACAGCCCTTGGGTGGCTACACCTTC. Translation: CASGLFGQPLGGYTF.

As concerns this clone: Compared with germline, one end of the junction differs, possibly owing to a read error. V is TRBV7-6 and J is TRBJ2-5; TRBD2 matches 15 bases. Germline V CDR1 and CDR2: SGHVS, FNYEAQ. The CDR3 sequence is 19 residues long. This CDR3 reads CASSLAEGLAGGWAETQYF. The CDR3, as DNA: TGTGCCAGCAGCCTAGCTGAGGGACTAGCGGGAGGATGGGCAGAGACCCAGTACTTC. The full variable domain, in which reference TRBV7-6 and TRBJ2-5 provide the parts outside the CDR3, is GAGVSQSPRYKVTKRGQDVALRCDPISGHVSLYWYRQALGQGPEFLTYFNYEAQQDKSGLPNDRFSAERPEGSISTLTIQRTEQRDSAMYRCASSLAEGLAGGWAETQYFGPGTRLLVL.

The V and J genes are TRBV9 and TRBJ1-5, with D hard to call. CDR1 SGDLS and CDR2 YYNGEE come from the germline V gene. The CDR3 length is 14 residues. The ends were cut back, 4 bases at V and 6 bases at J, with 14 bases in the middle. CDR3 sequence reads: CASSRGGRGQPQHF. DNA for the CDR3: TGTGCCAGCAGCCGTGGAGGCCGGGGTCAGCCCCAGCATTTT.

CDR3 nucleotides: TGTGCCTGGAGTGTACTTGGACAGGACAATCAGCCCCAGCATTTT. Its protein is CAWSVLGQDNQPQHF. The chain has TRBV30 and TRBJ1-5, with 7 bases identical to TRBD1. The CDR3 extends over 15 amino acids. Germline V CDR1 and CDR2: GTSNPN, SVGIG (reference sequence). With 0 bases clipped from V and 3 bases from J, the junction kept 5 bases outside the gene matches.

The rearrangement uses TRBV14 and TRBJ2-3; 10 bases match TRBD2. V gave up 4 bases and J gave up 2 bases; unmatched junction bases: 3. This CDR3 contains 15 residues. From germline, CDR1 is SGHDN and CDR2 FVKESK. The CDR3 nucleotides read TGTGCCAGCAGCCTTAGCGGGGGGCACACAGATACGCAGTATTTT. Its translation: CASSLSGGHTDTQYF.

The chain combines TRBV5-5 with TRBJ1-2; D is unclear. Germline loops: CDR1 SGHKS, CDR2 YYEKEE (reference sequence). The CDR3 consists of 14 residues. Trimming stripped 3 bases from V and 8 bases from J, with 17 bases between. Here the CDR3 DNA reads TGTGCCAGCAGCTCCGGACCGTTTGGGAGCGGCTACACCTTC. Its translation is CASSSGPFGSGYTF.

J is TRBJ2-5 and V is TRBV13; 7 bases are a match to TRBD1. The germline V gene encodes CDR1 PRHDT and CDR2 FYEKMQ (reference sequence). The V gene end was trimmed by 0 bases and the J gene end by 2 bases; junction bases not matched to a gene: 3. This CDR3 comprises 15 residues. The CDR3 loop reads CASSLGRDRQETQYF. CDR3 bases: TGTGCCAGCAGCTTAGGGAGGGACAGACAAGAGACCCAGTACTTC.

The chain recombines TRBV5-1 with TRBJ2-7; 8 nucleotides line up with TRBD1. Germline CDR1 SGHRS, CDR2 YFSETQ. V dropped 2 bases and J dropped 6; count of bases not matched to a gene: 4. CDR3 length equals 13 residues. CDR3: CASSFGQGGEQYF. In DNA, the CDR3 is TGCGCCAGCAGCTTTGGACAGGGAGGCGAGCAGTACTTC.